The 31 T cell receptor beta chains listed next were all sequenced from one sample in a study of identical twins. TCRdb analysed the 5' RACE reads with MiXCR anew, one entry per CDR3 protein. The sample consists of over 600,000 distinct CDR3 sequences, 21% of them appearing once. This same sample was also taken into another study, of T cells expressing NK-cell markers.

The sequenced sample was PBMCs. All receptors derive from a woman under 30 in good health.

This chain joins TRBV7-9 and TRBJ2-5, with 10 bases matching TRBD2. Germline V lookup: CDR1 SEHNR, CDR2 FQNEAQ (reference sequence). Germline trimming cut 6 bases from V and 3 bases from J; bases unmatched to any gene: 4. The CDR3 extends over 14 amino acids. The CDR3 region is CASRPGTSEETQYF. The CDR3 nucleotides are TGTGCCAGCAGACCCGGGACTAGCGAAGAGACCCAGTACTTC.

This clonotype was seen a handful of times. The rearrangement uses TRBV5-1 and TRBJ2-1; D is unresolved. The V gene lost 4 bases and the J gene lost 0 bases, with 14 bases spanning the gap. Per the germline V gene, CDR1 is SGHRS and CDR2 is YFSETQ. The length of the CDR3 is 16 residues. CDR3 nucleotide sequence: TGCGCCAGCAGCCCAGACTTACAGAGCTCCTACAATGAGCAGTTCTTC. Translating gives CASSPDLQSSYNEQFF.

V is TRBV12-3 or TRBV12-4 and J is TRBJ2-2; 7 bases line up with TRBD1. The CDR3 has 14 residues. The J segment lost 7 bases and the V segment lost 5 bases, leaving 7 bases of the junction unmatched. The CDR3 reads CASSPRQGNGELFF. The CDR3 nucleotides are TGTGCCAGCAGTCCACGACAGGGTAACGGGGAGCTGTTTTTT.

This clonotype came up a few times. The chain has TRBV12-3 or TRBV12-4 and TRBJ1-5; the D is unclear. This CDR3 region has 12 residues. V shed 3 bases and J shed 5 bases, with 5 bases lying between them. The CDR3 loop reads CASSFSYQPQHF. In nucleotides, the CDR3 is TGTGCCAGCAGTTTTTCCTATCAGCCCCAGCATTTT.

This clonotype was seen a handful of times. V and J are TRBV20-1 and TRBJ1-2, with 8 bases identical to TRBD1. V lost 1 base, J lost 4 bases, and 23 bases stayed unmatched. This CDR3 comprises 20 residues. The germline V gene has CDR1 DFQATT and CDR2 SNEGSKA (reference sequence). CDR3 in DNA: TGCAGTGCTAGAGCGGGAATTGGGCAGGGGGCGCTCATTGACCGCTATGGCTACACCTTC. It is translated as CSARAGIGQGALIDRYGYTF.

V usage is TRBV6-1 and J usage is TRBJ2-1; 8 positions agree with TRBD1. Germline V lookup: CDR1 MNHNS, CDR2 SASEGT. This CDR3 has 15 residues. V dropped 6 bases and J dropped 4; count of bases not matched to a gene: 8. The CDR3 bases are TGTGCCAGCAGCCTGACAGGGGCCTTGTACAATGAGCAGTTCTTC. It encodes CASSLTGALYNEQFF.

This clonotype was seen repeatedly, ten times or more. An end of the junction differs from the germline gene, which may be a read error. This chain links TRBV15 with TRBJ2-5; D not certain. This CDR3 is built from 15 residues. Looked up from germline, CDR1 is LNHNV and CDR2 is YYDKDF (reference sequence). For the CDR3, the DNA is TGTGCCACCAGTAGAGCATTCGGAGCTCAGGAGACCCAGTACTTC. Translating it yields CATSRAFGAQETQYF.

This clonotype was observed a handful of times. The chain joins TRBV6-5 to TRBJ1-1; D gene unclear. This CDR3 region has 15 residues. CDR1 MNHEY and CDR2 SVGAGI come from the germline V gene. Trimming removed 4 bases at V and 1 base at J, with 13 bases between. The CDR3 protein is CASSLGQTENTEAFF. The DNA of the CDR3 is TGTGCCAGCAGTTTAGGGCAGACCGAGAACACTGAAGCTTTCTTT.

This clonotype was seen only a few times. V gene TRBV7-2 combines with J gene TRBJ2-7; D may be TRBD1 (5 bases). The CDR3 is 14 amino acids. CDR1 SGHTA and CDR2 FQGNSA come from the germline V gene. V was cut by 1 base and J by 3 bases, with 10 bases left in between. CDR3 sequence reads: CASSLVGARYEQYF. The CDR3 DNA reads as TGTGCCAGCAGCTTAGTAGGGGCGCGCTACGAGCAGTACTTC.

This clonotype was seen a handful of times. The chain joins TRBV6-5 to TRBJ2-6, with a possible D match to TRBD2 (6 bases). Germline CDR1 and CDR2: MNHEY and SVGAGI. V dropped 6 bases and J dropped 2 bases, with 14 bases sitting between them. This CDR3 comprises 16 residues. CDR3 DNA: TGTGCCAGCAGCTATGTACGGGGGACTGGGGCCAACGTCCTGACTTTC. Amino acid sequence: CASSYVRGTGANVLTF.

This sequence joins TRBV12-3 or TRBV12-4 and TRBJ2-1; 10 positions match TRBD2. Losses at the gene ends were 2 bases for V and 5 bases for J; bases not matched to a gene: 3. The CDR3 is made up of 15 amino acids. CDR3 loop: CASSLTSGVNNEQFF. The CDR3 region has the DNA TGTGCCAGCAGTTTAACTAGCGGGGTCAACAATGAGCAGTTCTTC.

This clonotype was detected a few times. This chain's CDR3 is CASRTGLAGVQETQYF. CDR3 DNA: TGTGCCAGCAGGACCGGACTAGCGGGAGTCCAAGAGACCCAGTACTTC. The V call is TRBV12-3 or TRBV12-4, the J call TRBJ2-5, with TRBD2 identical over 13 bases. After removal of 6 bases from V and 1 base from J, the junction contained 5 bases not matched to a gene. The CDR3 consists of 16 residues.

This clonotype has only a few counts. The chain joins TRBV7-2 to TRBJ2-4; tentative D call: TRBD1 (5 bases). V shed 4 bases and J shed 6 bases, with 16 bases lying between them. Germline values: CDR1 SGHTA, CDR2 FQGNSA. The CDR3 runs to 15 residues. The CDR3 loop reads CASSSVGWGGNIQYF. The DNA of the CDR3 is TGTGCCAGCAGCTCCGTAGGCTGGGGCGGAAACATTCAGTACTTC.

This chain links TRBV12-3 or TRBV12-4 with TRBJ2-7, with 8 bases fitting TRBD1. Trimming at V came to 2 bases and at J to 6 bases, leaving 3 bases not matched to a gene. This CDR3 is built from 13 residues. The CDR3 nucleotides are TGTGCCAGCAGTTTACAGGGGGCGGGCGAGCAGTACTTC. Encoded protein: CASSLQGAGEQYF.

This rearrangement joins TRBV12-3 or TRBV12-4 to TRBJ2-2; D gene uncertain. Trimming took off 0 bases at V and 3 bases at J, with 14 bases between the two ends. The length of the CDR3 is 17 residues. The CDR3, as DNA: TGTGCCAGCAGTTTAGCCCCCCCCGGCAGGTACACCGGGGAGCTGTTTTTT. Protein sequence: CASSLAPPGRYTGELFF.

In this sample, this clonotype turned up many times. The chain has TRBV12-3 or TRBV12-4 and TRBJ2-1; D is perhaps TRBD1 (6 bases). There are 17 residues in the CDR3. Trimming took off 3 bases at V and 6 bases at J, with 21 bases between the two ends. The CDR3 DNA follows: TGTGCCAGCAGTTTCGCTTCGGGACAAGACACTACCAATGAGCAGTTCTTC. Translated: CASSFASGQDTTNEQFF.

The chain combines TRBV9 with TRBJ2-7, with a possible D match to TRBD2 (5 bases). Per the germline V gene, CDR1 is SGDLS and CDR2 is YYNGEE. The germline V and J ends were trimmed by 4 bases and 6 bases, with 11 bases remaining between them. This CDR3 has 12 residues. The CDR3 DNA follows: TGTGCCAGCAGCACGGACTTCGGCGAGCAGTACTTC. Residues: CASSTDFGEQYF.

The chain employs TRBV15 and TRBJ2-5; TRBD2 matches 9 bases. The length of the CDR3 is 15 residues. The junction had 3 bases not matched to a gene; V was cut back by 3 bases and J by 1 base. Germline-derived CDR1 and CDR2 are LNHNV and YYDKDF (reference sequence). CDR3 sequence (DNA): TGTGCCACCAGCAGTAGCGGGAGATTCCAAGAGACCCAGTACTTC. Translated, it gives CATSSSGRFQETQYF.

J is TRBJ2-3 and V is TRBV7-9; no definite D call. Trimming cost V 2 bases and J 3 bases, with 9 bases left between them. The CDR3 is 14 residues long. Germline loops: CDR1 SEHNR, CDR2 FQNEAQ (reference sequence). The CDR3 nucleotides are TGTGCCAGCAGCTTAACGAAGGGAACAGATACGCAGTATTTT. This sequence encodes CASSLTKGTDTQYF.

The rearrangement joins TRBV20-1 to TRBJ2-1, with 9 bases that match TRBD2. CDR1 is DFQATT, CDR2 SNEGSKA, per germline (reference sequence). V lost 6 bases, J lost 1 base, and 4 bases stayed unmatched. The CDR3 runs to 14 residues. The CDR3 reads CSANSGGSYNEQFF. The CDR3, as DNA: TGCAGTGCAAATAGCGGGGGTTCCTACAATGAGCAGTTCTTC.

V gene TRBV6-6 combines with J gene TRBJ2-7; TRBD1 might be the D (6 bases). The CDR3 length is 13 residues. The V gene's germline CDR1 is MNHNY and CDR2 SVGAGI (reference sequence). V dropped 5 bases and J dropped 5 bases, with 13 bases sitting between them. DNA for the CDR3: TGTGCCAGCAGTCTACAGGGCCCCGACGAGCAGTACTTC. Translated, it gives CASSLQGPDEQYF.

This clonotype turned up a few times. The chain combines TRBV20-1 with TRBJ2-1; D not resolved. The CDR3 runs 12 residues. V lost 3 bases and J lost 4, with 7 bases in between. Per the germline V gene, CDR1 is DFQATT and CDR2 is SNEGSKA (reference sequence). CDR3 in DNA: TGCAGTGCTAGCCGGAAATACAATGAGCAGTTCTTC. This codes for CSASRKYNEQFF.

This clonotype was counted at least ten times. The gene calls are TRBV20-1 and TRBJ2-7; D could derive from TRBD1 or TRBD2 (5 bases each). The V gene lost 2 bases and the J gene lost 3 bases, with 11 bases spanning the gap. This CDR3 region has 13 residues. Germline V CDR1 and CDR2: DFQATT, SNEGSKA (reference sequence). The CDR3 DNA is TGCAGTGCTAGATGGGGGAGAGGCTACGAGCAGTACTTC. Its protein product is CSARWGRGYEQYF.

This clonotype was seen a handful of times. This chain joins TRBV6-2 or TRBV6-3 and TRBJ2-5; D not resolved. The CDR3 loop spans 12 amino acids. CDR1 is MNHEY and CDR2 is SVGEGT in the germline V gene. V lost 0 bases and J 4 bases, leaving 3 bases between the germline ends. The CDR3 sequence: CASSYSSETQYF. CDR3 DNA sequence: TGTGCCAGCAGTTACTCGTCAGAGACCCAGTACTTC.

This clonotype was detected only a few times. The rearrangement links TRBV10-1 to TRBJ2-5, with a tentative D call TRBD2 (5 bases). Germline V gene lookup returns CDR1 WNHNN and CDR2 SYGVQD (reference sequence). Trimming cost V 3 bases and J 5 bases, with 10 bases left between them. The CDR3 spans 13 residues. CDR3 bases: TGCGCCAGCAGTGAATGGCCGGGGGAGACCCAGTACTTC. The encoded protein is CASSEWPGETQYF.

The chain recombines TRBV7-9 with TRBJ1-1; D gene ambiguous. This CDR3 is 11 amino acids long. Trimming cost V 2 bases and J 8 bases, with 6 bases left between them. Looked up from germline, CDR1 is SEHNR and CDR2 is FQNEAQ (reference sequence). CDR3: CASSLSQEAFF. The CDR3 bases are TGTGCCAGCAGCTTAAGCCAGGAAGCTTTCTTT.

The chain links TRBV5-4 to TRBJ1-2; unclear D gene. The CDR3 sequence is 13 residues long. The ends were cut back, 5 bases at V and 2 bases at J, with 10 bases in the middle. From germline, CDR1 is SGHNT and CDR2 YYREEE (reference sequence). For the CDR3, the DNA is TGTGCCAGCAGACCCGAAAGGAACTATGGCTACACCTTC. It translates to CASRPERNYGYTF.

The CDR3 DNA follows: TGTGCCAGCAGCCTGCGGACAGGCAAATTAACTGGCTACGAGCAGTACTTC. It codes for CASSLRTGKLTGYEQYF. The chain couples TRBV5-5 to TRBJ2-7; TRBD1 matches at 7 bases. The V gene end was trimmed by 4 bases and the J gene end by 3 bases; junction bases not matched to a gene: 16. Per the germline V gene, CDR1 is SGHKS and CDR2 is YYEKEE (reference sequence). The CDR3 covers 17 residues. The complete variable domain, with remaining parts taken from reference TRBV5-5 and TRBJ2-7, reads DAGVTQSPTHLIKTRGQQVTLRCSPISGHKSVSWYQQVLGQGPQFIFQYYEKEERGRGNFPDRFSARQFPNYSSELNVNALLLGDSALYLCASSLRTGKLTGYEQYFGPGTRLTVT.

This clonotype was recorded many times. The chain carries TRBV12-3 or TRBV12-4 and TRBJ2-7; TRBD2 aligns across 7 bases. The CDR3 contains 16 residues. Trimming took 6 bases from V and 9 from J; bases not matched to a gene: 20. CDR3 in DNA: TGTGCCAGCAGCCCCTTCCCTAGCGGACCCAATGTGATGCAGTACTTC. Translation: CASSPFPSGPNVMQYF.

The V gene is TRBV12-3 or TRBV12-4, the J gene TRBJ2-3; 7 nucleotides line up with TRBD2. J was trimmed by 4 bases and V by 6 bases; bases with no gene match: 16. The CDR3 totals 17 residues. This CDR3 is CASRHSRGLVRSDTQYF. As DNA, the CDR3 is TGTGCCAGCAGACACTCCCGAGGACTAGTTCGGTCAGATACGCAGTATTTT.

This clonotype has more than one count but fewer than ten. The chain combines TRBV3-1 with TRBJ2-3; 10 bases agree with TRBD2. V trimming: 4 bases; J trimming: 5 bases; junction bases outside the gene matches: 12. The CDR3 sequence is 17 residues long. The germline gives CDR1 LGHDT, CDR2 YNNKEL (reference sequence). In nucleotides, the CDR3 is TGTGCCAGCAGCCTCGTAATAGCGGGGGGAGTCGGAGATACGCAGTATTTT. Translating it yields CASSLVIAGGVGDTQYF.